In its sample, the clone carrying this T cell receptor (beta chain) was seen many times. The antigen remains unidentified. Breast cancer patients provided tissue from their axillary draining lymph nodes. This sample is part of a study of breast tumors, draining lymph nodes, adjacent tissues. V lost 6 bases, J lost 0 bases, and 5 bases stayed unmatched. This CDR3 is 14 amino acids long. Germline V gene lookup returns CDR1 MNHEY and CDR2 SVGEGT. TCRdb re-called the multiplex PCR reads through MiXCR, storing one row per CDR3 protein. The sample includes some 85,000 distinct CDR3 sequences, around 29% of them seen just once. The study's findings and limits: Tumors had less TCR diversity than lymph nodes, more than nontumor tissue. That most tumor T cells come from lymph nodes remained unproven. Luminal-like breast cancer showed significantly higher tumor–nontumor repertoire similarity than basal-like.

The sample consisted of axillary lymph node tissue. This sequence joins TRBV6-2 or TRBV6-3 and TRBJ2-7; 7 bases map to TRBD2. This clonotype was obtained from a female donor with breast cancer. Some clones in this sample may be carry-over from other donors' samples. CDR3 in amino acids: CASRTSPSSYEQYF. The CDR3 DNA is TGTGCCAGCAGGACTAGCCCGAGCTCCTACGAGCAGTACTTC.